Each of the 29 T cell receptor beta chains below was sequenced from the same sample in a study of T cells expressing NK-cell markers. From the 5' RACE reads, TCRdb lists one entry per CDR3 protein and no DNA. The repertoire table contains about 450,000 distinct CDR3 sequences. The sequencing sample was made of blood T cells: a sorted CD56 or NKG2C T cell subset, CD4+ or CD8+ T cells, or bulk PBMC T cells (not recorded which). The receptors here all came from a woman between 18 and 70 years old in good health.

The CDR3: CASRGGTYNEQFF. The chain couples TRBV12-3 or TRBV12-4 to TRBJ2-1; TCRdb names TRBD1, which stays unverified in the absence of DNA. This CDR3 is built from 13 residues.

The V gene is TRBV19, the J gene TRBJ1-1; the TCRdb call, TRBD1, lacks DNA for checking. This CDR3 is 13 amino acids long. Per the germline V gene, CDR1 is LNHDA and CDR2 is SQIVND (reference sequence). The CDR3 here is CASRKQGNDEAFF. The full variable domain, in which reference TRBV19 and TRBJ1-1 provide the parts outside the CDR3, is DGGITQSPKYLFRKEGQNVTLSCEQNLNHDAMYWYRQDPGQGLRLIYYSQIVNDFQKGDIAEGYSVSREKKESFPLTVTSAQKNPTAFYLCASRKQGNDEAFFGQGTRLTVV.

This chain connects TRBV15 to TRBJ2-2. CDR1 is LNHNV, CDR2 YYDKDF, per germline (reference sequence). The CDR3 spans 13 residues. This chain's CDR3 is CATSRSATGELFF.

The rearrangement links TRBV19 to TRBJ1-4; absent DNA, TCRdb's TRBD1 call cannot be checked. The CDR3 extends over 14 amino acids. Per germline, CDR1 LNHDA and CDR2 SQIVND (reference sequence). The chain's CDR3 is CASTETGGGEKLFF.

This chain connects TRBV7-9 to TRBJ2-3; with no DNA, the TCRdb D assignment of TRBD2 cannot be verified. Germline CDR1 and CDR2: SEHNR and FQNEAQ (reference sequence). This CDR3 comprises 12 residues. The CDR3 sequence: CASSRGATNTYF. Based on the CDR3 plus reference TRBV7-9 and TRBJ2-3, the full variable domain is DTGVSQNPRHKITKRGQNVTFRCDPISEHNRLYWYRQTLGQGPEFLTYFQNEAQLEKSRLLSDRFSAERPKGSFSTLEIQRTEQGDSAMYLCASSRGATNTYFGPGTRLTVL.

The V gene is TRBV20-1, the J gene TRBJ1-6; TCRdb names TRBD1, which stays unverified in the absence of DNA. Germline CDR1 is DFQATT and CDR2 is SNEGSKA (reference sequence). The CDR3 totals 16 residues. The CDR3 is CSARDRGKSYNSPLHF.

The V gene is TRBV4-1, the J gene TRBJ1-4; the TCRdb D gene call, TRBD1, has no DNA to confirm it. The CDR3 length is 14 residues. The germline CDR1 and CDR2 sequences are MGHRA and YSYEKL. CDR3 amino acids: CASSQGTGWEKLFF.

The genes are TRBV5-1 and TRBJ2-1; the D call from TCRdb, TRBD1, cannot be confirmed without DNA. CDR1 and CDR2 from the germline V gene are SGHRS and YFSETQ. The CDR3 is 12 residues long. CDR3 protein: CASSLEDRQQFF.

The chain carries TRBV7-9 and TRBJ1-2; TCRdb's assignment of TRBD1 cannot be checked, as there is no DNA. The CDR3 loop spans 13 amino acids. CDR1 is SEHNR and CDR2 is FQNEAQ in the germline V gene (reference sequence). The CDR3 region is CASRDRALGGYTF.

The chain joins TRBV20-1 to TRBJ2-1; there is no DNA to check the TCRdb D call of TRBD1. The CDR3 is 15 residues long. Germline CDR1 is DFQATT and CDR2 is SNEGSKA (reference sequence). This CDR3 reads CSAEKRGRRLDEQFF.

The CDR3 spells CASSIRDFYNEQFF. This rearrangement joins TRBV19 to TRBJ2-1. CDR1 is LNHDA and CDR2 is SQIVND in the germline V gene (reference sequence). The CDR3 is 14 residues long.

The CDR3: CASSLPLAESSYEQYF. The rearrangement links TRBV27 to TRBJ2-7; the TCRdb D gene call, TRBD2, has no DNA to confirm it. Germline V gives CDR1 MNHEY, CDR2 SMNVEV (reference sequence). This CDR3 is built from 16 residues.

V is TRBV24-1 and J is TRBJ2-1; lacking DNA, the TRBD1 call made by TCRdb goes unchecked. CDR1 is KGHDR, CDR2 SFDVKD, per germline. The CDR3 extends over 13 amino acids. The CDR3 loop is CATSPLGYNEQFF.

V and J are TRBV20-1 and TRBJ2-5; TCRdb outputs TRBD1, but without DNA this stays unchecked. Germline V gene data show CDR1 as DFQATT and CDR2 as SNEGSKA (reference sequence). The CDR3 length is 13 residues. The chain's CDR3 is CSAVRGAQETQYF.

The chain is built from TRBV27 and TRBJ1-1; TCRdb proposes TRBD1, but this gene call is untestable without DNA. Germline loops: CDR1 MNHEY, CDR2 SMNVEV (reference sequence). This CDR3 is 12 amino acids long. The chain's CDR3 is CASSRTDRATFF.

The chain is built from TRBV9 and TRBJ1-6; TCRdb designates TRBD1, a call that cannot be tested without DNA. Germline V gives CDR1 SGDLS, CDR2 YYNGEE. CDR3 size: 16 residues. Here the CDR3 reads CASSYHGQAGGSPLHF. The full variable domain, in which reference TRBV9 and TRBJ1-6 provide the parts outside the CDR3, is DSGVTQTPKHLITATGQRVTLRCSPRSGDLSVYWYQQSLDQGLQFLIQYYNGEERAKGNILERFSAQQFPDLHSELNLSSLELGDSALYFCASSYHGQAGGSPLHFGNGTRLTVT.

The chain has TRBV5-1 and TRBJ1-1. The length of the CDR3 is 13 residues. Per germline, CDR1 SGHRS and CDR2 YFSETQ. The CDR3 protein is CASSSVGRTEAFF.

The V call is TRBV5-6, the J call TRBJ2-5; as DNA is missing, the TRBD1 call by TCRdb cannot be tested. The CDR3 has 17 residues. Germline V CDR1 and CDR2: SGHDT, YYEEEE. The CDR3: CASSLGATGGPQETQYF.

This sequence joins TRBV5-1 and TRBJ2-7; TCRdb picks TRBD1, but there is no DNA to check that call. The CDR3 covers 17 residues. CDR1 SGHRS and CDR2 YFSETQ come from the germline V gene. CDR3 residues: CASSLFFRTGTSDEQYF.

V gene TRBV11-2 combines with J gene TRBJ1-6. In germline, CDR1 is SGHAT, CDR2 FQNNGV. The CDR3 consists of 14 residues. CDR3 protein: CASRTAWDNSPLHF.

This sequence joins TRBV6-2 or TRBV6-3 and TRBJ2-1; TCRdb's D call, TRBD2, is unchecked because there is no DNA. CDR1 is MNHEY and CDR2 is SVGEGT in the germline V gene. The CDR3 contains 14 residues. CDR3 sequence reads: CASRRGGALDEQFF.

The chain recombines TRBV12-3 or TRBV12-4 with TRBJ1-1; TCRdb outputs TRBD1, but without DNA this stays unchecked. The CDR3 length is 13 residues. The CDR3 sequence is CASIGQGNTEAFF.

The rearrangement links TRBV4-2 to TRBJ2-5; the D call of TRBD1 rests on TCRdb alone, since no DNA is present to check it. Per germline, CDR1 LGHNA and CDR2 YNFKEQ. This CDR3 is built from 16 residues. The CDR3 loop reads CASSRTTGTSQETQYF.

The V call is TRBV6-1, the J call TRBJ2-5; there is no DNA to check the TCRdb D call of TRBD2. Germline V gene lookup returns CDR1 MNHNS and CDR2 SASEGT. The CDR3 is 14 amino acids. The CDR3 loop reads CASSHHSGEETQYF.

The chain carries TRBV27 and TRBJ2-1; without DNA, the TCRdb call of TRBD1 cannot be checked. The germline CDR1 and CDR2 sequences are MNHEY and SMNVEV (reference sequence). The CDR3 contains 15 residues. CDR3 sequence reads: CASSLGQGVSNEQFF.

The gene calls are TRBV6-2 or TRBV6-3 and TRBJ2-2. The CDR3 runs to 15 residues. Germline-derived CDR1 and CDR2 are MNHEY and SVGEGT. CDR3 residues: CASSYRAVNTGELFF.

This chain's CDR3 is CASSSPSGQGFTYEQYF. The rearrangement links TRBV6-2 or TRBV6-3 to TRBJ2-7; TCRdb picks TRBD1, but there is no DNA to check that call. Germline CDR1 and CDR2: MNHEY and SVGEGT. The CDR3 has 17 residues.

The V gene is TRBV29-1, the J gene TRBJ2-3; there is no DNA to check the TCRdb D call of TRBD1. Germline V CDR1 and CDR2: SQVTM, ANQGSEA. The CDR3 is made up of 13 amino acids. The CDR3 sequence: CSVLGAYIDTQYF.

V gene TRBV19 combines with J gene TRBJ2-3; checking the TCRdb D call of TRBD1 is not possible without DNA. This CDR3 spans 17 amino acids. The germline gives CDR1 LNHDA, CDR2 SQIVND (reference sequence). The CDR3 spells CASSPPNFDIRTDTQYF.